This T cell receptor (beta chain) was captured in a study of shared clonotypes between healthy human individuals. Study overall: Per-donor plates numbered three CD4 naive, three CD4 memory, two CD8 naive and one CD8 memory. Study results and caveats: Incompleteness in sorted-subset sequencing, despite large depth, was shown by rarefaction.

Positive CCR7 selection of CD45RO-negative cells yielded the naive CD8 cells, and terminally differentiated effector memory CD45RA+ cells were excluded. Donors, without exception, were Caucasian adults residing in Nashville, Tennessee. The material for each subset, its genomic DNA, was split evenly across several immunoSEQ plates. Produced via immunoSEQ multiplex PCR; TCRdb's table is partial and in-frame only. The data show under 2,000,000 clones, around 96% seen once. Details on this clone: The antigen is not known.

The germline gives CDR1 MNHEY, CDR2 SMNVEV (reference sequence). The length of the CDR3 is 15 residues. V shed 2 bases and J 2 bases; nucleotides not matched to a gene: 6. This chain connects TRBV27 to TRBJ2-7, with 7 bases lining up with TRBD1. The receptor's source is a man between 18 and 35 years old in good health. The sequencing input was naive CD8+ T cells sorted from blood. The CDR3 is CASSLLGGGAYEQYF. CDR3 DNA: TGTGCCAGCAGTTTACTAGGGGGCGGAGCCTACGAGCAGTACTTC.